These T cell receptor beta chains were read from a single sample in a study of T cell responses to AZD1222 COVID-19 vaccine. Generated by immunoSEQ multiplex PCR, the TCRdb table keeps only in-frame clones and is missing some. The profile shows 100,000 to 150,000 clones, approximately 86% of them singletons. The material was peripheral blood, obtained on day 0 of AZD1222 vaccination. The receptors shown here come from an adult in good health. Each CDR3 is given with its conserved first and last residue. Fields, in order: J gene, V gene, CDR3 protein.

>TRBJ2-7|TRBV6-5
CASSSGTGSYEQYF
>TRBJ1-1|TRBV11-2
CASTAGLAEAFF
>TRBJ1-4|TRBV27
CASSWRGREKLFF
>TRBJ1-1|TRBV6-4
CASSDGTENTEAFF
>TRBJ1-1|TRBV18
CASSPDVNTEAFF
>TRBJ2-7|TRBV7-2
CASSLAGSRDYEQYF
>TRBJ1-5|TRBV2
CASSELRANNQPQHF
>TRBJ2-3|TRBV14
CASSLISGGATDTQYF
>TRBJ2-1|TRBV2
CASTRGKDEQFF
>TRBJ2-5|TRBV28
CASSSDLTSGPQETQYF
>TRBJ2-5|TRBV7-9
CASSLNEWGGQETQYF
>TRBJ1-3|TRBV5-1
CASSLGYRSSGNTIYF
>TRBJ2-7|TRBV19
CASSIPGQGTYEQYF
>TRBJ2-5|TRBV19
CASSDPATGLQETQYF
>TRBJ2-3|TRBV5-4
CASSIRTGADTQYF
>TRBJ2-5|TRBV5-1
CASSQTGGIQETQYF
>TRBJ2-5|TRBV5-1
CASSWGLAGGPIQETQYF
>TRBJ2-1|TRBV7-2
CASSWSGGRYNEQFF
>TRBJ2-2|TRBV10-1
CAEGRVWTGELFF
>TRBJ2-7|TRBV6-5
CASTRTATSYEQYF
>TRBJ2-1|TRBV7-9
CASSLGGPLSSGGENEQFF
>TRBJ1-5|TRBV7-2
CASSLYGNNQPQHF
>TRBJ1-3|TRBV19
CASTDTVGNTIYF
>TRBJ2-3|TRBV19
CASSIVLLAGARPDTQYF
>TRBJ1-4|TRBV7-8
CASSRGTATNEKLFF
>TRBJ2-4|TRBV5-6
CASSLNPQGGTNIQYF
>TRBJ1-5|TRBV7-2
CASSLDGTSNQPQHF
>TRBJ2-1|TRBV3-1/TRBV3-2
CASSQALASGGLSSYNEQFF
>TRBJ2-1|TRBV4-3
CASSQDSQDYNEQFF
>TRBJ2-2|TRBV7-9
CASSFPLQGRSGELFF
>TRBJ2-7|TRBV27
CASSLIDRLYEQYF
>TRBJ1-2|TRBV10-3
CAIRGLDNYGYTF
>TRBJ2-7|TRBV29-1
CSVRAGGPYEQYF
>TRBJ1-1|TRBV6-2/TRBV6-3
CASSLTNTNTEAFF
>TRBJ1-2|TRBV6-5
CASRLESGAWSGYTF
>TRBJ2-3|TRBV7-6
CASSFGGGLTDTQYF
>TRBJ2-1|TRBV6-2/TRBV6-3
CASSLAGGYSEQFF
>TRBJ2-3|TRBV5-8
CASSFRISTDTQYF
>TRBJ1-4|TRBV27
CASRPIYRGANEKLFF
>TRBJ2-7|TRBV27
CASEGPMGEQYF
>TRBJ2-1|TRBV7-3
CASSRGSYNEQFF
>TRBJ1-5|TRBV6-5
CASSGESNQPQHF
>TRBJ1-1|TRBV11-2
CASSLDRGRATFRAEAFF
>TRBJ2-1|TRBV5-1
CASSLVSGGDMDEQFF
>TRBJ1-1|TRBV20-1
CSARGGGADFF
>TRBJ2-1|TRBV5-4
CASSLGQFNNEQFF
>TRBJ2-5|TRBV20-1
CSASGVFRGRNQETQYF
>TRBJ1-3|TRBV28
CASSPPRGPIYF
>TRBJ2-2|TRBV19
CASSEYSVTGELFF